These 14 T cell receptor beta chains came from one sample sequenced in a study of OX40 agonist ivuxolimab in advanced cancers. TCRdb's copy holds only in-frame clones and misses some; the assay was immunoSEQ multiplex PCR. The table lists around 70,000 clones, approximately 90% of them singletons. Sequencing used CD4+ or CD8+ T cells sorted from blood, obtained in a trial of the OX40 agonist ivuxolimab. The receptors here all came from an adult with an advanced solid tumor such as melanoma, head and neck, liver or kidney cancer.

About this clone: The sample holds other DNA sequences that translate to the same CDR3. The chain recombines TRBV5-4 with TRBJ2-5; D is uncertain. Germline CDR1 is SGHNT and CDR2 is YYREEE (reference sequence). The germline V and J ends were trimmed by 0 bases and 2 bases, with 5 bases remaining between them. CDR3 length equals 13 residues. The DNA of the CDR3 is TGTGCCAGCAGCTTGGACGAACAAGAGACCCAGTACTTC. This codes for CASSLDEQETQYF.

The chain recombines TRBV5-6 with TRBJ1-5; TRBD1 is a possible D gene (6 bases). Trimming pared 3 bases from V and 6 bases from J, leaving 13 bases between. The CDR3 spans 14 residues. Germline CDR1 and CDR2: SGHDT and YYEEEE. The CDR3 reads CASSWWGAGQPQHF. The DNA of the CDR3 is TGTGCCAGCAGCTGGTGGGGGGCGGGTCAGCCCCAGCATTTT. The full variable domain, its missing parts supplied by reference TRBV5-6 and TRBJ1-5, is DAGVTQSPTHLIKTRGQQVTLRCSPKSGHDTVSWYQQALGQGPQFIFQYYEEEERQRGNFPDRFSGHQFPNYSSELNVNALLLGDSALYLCASSWWGAGQPQHFGDGTRLSIL.

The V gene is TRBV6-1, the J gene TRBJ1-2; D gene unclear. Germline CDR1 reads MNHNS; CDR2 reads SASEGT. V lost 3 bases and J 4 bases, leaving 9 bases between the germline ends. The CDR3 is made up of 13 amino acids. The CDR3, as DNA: TGTGCCAGCAGTGAGGGAGGTTTCTATGGCTACACCTTC. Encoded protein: CASSEGGFYGYTF.

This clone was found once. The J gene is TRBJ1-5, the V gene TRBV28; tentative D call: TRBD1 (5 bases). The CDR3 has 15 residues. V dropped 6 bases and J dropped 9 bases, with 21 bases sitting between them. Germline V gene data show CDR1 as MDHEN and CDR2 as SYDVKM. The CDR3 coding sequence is TGTGCCAGCAGATACGACAGCCCCGGGTATGGGCCCCAGCATTTT. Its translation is CASRYDSPGYGPQHF.

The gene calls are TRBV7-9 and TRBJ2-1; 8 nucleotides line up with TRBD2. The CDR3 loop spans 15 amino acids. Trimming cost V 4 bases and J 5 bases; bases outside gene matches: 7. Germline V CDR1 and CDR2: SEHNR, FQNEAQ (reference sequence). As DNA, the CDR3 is TGTGCCAGCAGCTCCGTAGCGGGACTTAACAATGAGCAGTTCTTC. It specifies CASSSVAGLNNEQFF. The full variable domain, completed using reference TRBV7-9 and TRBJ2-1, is DTGVSQNPRHKITKRGQNVTFRCDPISEHNRLYWYRQTLGQGPEFLTYFQNEAQLEKSRLLSDRFSAERPKGSFSTLEIQRTEQGDSAMYLCASSSVAGLNNEQFFGPGTRLTVL.

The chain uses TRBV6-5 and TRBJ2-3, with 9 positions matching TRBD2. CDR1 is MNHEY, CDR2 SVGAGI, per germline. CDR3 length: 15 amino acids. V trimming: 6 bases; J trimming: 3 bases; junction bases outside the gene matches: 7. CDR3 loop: CASSRGLASTDTQYF. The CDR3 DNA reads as TGTGCCAGCAGCCGAGGACTAGCGAGTACAGATACGCAGTATTTT.

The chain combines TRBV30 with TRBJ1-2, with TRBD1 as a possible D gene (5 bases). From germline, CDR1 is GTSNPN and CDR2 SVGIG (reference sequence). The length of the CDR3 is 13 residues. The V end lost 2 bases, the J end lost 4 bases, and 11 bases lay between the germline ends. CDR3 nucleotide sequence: TGTGCCTGGAGTTTGGGGGACTTCTATGGCTACACCTTC. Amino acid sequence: CAWSLGDFYGYTF.

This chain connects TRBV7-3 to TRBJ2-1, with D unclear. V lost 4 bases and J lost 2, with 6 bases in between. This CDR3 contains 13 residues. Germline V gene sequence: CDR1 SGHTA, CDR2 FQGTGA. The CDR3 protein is CASSSATYNEQFF. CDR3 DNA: TGTGCCAGCAGCTCCGCAACCTACAATGAGCAGTTCTTC. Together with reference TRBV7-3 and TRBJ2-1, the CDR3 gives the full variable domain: GAGVSQTPSNKVTEKGKYVELRCDPISGHTALYWYRQSLGQGPEFLIYFQGTGAADDSGLPNDRFFAVRPEGSVSTLKIQRTERGDSAVYLCASSSATYNEQFFGPGTRLTVL.

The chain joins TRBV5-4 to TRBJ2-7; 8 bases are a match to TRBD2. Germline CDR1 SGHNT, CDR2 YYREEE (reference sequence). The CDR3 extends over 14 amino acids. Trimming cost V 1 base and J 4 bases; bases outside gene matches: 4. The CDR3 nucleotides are TGTGCCAGCAGCTTGACCGGGAGGGTGTACGAGCAGTACTTC. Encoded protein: CASSLTGRVYEQYF.

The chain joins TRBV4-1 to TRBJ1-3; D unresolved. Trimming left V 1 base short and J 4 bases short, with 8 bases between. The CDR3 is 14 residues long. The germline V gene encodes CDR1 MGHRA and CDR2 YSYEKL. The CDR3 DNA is TGCGCCAGCAGCCAAGGTCCCCTAGGAAACACCATATATTTT. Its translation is CASSQGPLGNTIYF.

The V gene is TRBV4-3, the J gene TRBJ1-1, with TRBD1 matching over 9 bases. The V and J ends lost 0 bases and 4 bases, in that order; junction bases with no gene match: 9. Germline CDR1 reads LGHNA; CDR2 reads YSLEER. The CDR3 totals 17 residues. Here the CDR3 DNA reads TGCGCCAGCAGCCAAGATTCGGACAGGGGTGTTGGCACTGAAGCTTTCTTT. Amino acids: CASSQDSDRGVGTEAFF.

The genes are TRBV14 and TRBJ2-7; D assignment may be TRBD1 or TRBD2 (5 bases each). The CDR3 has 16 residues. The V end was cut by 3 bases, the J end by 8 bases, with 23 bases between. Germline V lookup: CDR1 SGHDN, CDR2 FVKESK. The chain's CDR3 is CASSQAPGLARPKQYF. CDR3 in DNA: TGTGCCAGCAGCCAGGCCCCAGGGCTAGCCAGACCAAAGCAGTACTTC.

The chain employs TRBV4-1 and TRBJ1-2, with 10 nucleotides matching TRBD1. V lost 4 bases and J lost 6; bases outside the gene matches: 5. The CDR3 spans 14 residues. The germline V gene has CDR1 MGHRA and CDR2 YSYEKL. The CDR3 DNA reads TGCGCCAGCAGCCGAGACAGGGGGCAAGATGGCTACACCTTC. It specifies CASSRDRGQDGYTF.

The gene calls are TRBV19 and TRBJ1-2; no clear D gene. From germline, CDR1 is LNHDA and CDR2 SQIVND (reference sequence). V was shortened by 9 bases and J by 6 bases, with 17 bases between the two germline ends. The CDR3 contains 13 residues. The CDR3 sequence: CASRLGSFDGYTF. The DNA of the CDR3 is TGTGCCAGCAGGCTAGGCTCTTTTGATGGCTACACCTTC.